This T cell receptor (beta chain) derives from a study of blood T cell repertoires in COVID-19 (TCRdb year 2020). Regarding the research as a whole: Samples from collaborators originated in the United States, Italy and Spain and spanned both the acute and convalescent phases of COVID-19. Samples came from the ongoing ImmuneRACE study (first 160 participants) plus 1,254 subjects from 6 global collaborators. A de-identified subject ID, COVID-19 status, age in years and sex were almost always included in the sample metadata. The prospective study material was composed of cDNA or gDNA derived from T cells, B-cell-depleted T cells, or PBMCs. HLA class I and class II types, where available, came from metadata supplied by the sample provider rather than from assay-based typing. Subjects who had been exposed to COVID-19, were actively infected with it, or had recovered from it provided the deeply sampled blood TCRbeta repertoires that made up the dataset. A freely available public database, intended as a resource for researchers studying the immune response to SARS-CoV-2, is where the repertoires were released.

Beyond this particular receptor, the publication reports: How much clinical and demographic metadata was included differed by source and by participant, and the metadata was provided uncurated.

TCRbeta CDR3 regions were amplified from genomic DNA using the immunoSEQ Assay, a bias-controlled multiplex PCR. The original methods were these. The number of nucleated cells in each sample was estimated by amplification of reference gene primers within the assay. Sequence reads were collapsed and filtered to measure the absolute abundance of every unique TCRbeta CDR3 rearrangement. For each sample, productive Simpson clonality was calculated as the square root of Simpson's diversity index over productive rearrangements. TCRdb's version of the immuneACCESS table is confined to in-frame rearrangements and falls short of the full clone set. An unresolved V gene accounts for under half of the shortfall where checked; the remainder is of unknown origin. V and J calls and clone size are those listed in that table; D and trimming were worked out from the DNA. The sample has roughly 200,000 clones on record, more than 70% of them singletons. The ten top clones hold 15% to 20% of the sample.

At one collaborating source in Seattle, patients were enrolled during active infection and were followed longitudinally through the course of disease. Each collaborating institution followed its own protocols to collect whole blood in K2EDTA tubes. For TCRbeta analysis, collaborators shipped samples in one of three forms: frozen whole blood, isolated PBMCs, or DNA extracted from either of those sample types. The table lists this clone with a count of one. Its binding antigen is unknown. One base away there is no much larger clone; base qualities are not given. The CDR3, cysteine through phenylalanine, is 15 amino acids long. Just CDR3 DNA is preserved here, 45 bases in frame from base 1. Germline trimming amounts to 1 base on V and 2 bases on J, with 4 as the count of junction bases outside the gene matches. CDR1 LGHNA and CDR2 YNFKEQ were looked up in the germline V gene.

The receptor was isolated from a person aged 65 to 85 with COVID-19, enrolled during active disease. The V and J genes are TRBV4-2 and TRBJ1-1; 7 middle bases align to TRBD1. Sequencing was done on a sample of peripheral blood. The nucleotide sequence reads TGTGCCAGCAGCCAAGGGGACAGCGGTAACACTGAAGCTTTCTTT. Translated, it gives CASSQGDSGNTEAFF.